This TCR beta chain appears in the sequencing data of a study of metastatic and nonmetastatic thyroid tumors. Study background: From malignant and benign thyroid patients, repertoires in blood and in tumor or nodule tissue were compared.

Points from the study as a whole: It was reported that TCR beta diversity was significantly higher in malignant thyroid tumors than benign nodules, in blood and tumor.

Thyroid surgery was performed in patients who had received no treatment beforehand. The CDR3 contains 13 residues. Germline V gene sequence: CDR1 SNHLY, CDR2 FYNNEI. Trimming cost V 8 bases and J 4 bases, with 11 bases left between them. This clone was seen repeatedly, ten times or more. Its specificity is not known. Source study methods: Between-group CDR3 differences, defined by clinicopathological status, yielded a distant-metastasis classifier for papillary thyroid cancer. MiXCR reprocessed the PCR reads for TCRdb. It is TCRdb's table, rather than the study itself, that gives the V and J calls and clone size. This table holds 26,000 or so clones, about 15% found once.

The sequence was collected from a male donor with papillary thyroid cancer or a benign thyroid nodule (not recorded which). Some clones in this sample may be carry-over from other donors' samples. The sequenced sample was blood. The chain carries TRBV2 and TRBJ2-2; the D gene is possibly TRBD2 (5 bases). CDR3 sequence: CASRWEFTGELFF. The CDR3 nucleotides read TGTGCCAGCCGATGGGAGTTCACCGGGGAGCTGTTTTTT.